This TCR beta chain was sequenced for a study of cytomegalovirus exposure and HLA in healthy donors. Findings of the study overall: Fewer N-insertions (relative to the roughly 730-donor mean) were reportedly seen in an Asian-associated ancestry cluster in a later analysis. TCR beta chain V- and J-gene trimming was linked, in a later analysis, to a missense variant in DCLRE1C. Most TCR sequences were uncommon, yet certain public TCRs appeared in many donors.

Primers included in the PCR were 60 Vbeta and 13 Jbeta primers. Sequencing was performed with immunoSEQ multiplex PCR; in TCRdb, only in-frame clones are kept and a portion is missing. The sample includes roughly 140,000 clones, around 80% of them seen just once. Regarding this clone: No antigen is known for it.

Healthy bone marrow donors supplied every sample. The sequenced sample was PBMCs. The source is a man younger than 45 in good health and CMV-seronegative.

The DNA of the CDR3 is TGCGCCAGCAGCTTAGGTCCGGGGCTAGCGGGGGCCGAGACCCAGTACTTC. It is translated as CASSLGPGLAGAETQYF. V usage is TRBV5-1 and J usage is TRBJ2-5; 10 nucleotides line up with TRBD2. The CDR3 has 17 amino acids. Germline V gene lookup returns CDR1 SGHRS and CDR2 YFSETQ. The V gene end was trimmed by 2 bases and the J gene end by 5 bases; junction bases not matched to a gene: 12.